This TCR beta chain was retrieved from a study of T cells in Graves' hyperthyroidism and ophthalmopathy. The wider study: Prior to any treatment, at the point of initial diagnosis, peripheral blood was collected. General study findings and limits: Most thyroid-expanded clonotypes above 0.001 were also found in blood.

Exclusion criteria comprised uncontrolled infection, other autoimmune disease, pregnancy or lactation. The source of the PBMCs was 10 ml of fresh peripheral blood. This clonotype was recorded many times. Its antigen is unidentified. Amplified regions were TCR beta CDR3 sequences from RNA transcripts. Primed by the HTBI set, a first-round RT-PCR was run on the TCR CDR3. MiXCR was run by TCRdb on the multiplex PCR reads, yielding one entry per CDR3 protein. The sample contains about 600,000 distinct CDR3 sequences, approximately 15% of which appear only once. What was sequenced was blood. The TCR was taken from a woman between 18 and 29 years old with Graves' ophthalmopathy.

Here the CDR3 reads CAIGAQANTEAFF. The DNA for the CDR3 is TGTGCCATCGGGGCCCAGGCAAACACTGAAGCTTTCTTT. J is TRBJ1-1 and V is TRBV10-3; weak D call: TRBD1 (5 bases). The germline CDR1 and CDR2 sequences are ENHRY and SYGVKD. This CDR3 comprises 13 residues. Trimming shortened V by 8 bases and J by 2 bases, and 12 bases separated the two germline ends.